The 13 T cell receptor beta chains presented below share a single source sample, sequenced in a study of T cells in Graves' hyperthyroidism and ophthalmopathy (dated by TCRdb to between 2018 and 2021). Library construction relied on multiplex PCR. Sequenced on an Illumina HiSeq 2000. TCR beta CDR3 regions were amplified from RNA transcripts. A first-round RT-PCR of the TCR CDR3 used the HTBI primer set with the Qiagen OneStep RT-PCR kit. Clones were called with MiXCR by TCRdb after fastp trimmed the public reads at Q25, and only in-frame beta chains were retained. Under each unique CDR3 protein, matching rows form one entry showing the most common genes and DNA. The sample records under 450,000 distinct CDR3 sequences, roughly 15% of which are singletons. The ten biggest clones cover around a third of the sample. Sequencing was performed on blood. These receptors were obtained from a woman aged 25 to 39 with Graves' hyperthyroidism that later progressed to Graves' ophthalmopathy.

Remarks on this clonotype: A read error is possible here, since a much larger clone lies one base away. This rearrangement joins TRBV5-1 to TRBJ2-2; the D is unclear. This CDR3 is built from 13 residues. Between the trimmed V and J ends, which lost 0 bases and 6 bases, there was a span of 6 bases. Germline CDR1 and CDR2: SGHRS and YFSETQ. The CDR3 protein is CASSLEDAGELFF. CDR3 coding DNA: TGCGCCAGCAGCTTGGAAGACGCCGGGGAGCTGTTTTTT. The variable domain in full, with the rest retrieved from reference TRBV5-1 and TRBJ2-2, is KAGVTQTPRYLIKTRGQQVTLSCSPISGHRSVSWYQQTPGQGLQFLFEYFSETQRNKGNFPGRFSGRQFSNSRSEMNVSTLELGDSALYLCASSLEDAGELFFGEGSRLTVL.

This clonotype appeared many times. The chain couples TRBV3-1 to TRBJ2-7, with 7 bases that match TRBD2. Trimming took 3 bases from V and 2 from J; bases not matched to a gene: 7. The germline V gene has CDR1 LGHDT and CDR2 YNNKEL (reference sequence). CDR3 size: 15 residues. The CDR3 DNA reads as TGTGCCAGCAGCCACACTAGCGACCTTCCCTACGAGCAGTACTTC. Residues: CASSHTSDLPYEQYF.

In this sample, this clonotype turned up a few times. This rearrangement joins TRBV29-1 to TRBJ2-1; 9 nucleotides align to TRBD2. The CDR3 consists of 16 residues. V dropped 6 bases and J dropped 0; count of bases not matched to a gene: 9. CDR1 is SQVTM and CDR2 is ANQGSEA in the germline V gene. The CDR3 coding sequence is TGCAGCGTAGGGGCGGGAGGGCCCCACTCCTACAATGAGCAGTTCTTC. As protein: CSVGAGGPHSYNEQFF.

V is TRBV29-1 and J is TRBJ2-5; D is unclear. The CDR3 runs to 10 residues. V gave up 3 bases and J gave up 6 bases, with 5 bases separating them. CDR1 is SQVTM, CDR2 ANQGSEA, per germline. CDR3 in amino acids: CSVDLQTQYF. DNA of the CDR3: TGCAGCGTTGATCTACAGACCCAGTACTTC.

The chain links TRBV11-1 to TRBJ2-5; 10 bases fit TRBD2. The germline gives CDR1 SGHAT, CDR2 FQDESV (reference sequence). With 0 bases clipped from V and 3 bases from J, the junction kept 1 base outside the gene matches. The CDR3 consists of 15 residues. The CDR3 nucleotides are TGTGCCAGCAGCTTAGCCGGACTAGCGGAAGAGACCCAGTACTTC. Its translation is CASSLAGLAEETQYF.

This clonotype was seen once. The chain couples TRBV27 to TRBJ1-5; TRBD1 might be the D (5 bases). The germline V and J ends were trimmed by 2 bases and 5 bases, with 13 bases remaining between them. The CDR3 runs 15 residues. Germline V lookup: CDR1 MNHEY, CDR2 SMNVEV (reference sequence). The CDR3 is CASSLGGSGDQPQHF. The CDR3 bases are TGTGCCAGCAGTTTAGGGGGGAGTGGGGATCAGCCCCAGCATTTT.

This clonotype appeared many times. The chain couples TRBV7-9 to TRBJ2-1; perhaps TRBD2 as D (6 bases). V lost 3 bases to trimming and J lost 7 bases, with 7 bases between them. This CDR3 region has 12 residues. Looked up from germline, CDR1 is SEHNR and CDR2 is FQNEAQ (reference sequence). As DNA, the CDR3 is TGTGCCAGCAGCTTCCGGGGGAATGAGCAGTTCTTC. Translated: CASSFRGNEQFF.

Comments on this clonotype: A read error may explain this, as a much larger clone is one base away. This CDR3 fails to terminate in the conserved phenylalanine or tryptophan, so it likely reflects a read error. The chain employs TRBV12-3 or TRBV12-4 and TRBJ1-2; D ambiguous. The length of the CDR3 is 14 residues. Trimming removed 1 base from V and 5 bases from J, with 11 bases in between. DNA of the CDR3: TGTGCCAGCAGTTTAGGCGCCCAGAGGTATGGCTACACCCTC. Translated: CASSLGAQRYGYTL.

In its sample, this clonotype was seen a few times. The chain uses TRBV28 and TRBJ2-7, with 8 bases identical to TRBD1. Germline trimming cut 7 bases from V and 0 bases from J; bases unmatched to any gene: 8. The CDR3 spans 15 residues. Germline lookup yields CDR1 MDHEN and CDR2 SYDVKM. The CDR3 protein is CASTGPGQGSYEQYF. Written as DNA, the CDR3 is TGTGCCAGCACCGGACCAGGACAGGGCTCCTACGAGCAGTACTTC.

A few counts support this clonotype. J is TRBJ1-5 and V is TRBV5-1; D gene unclear. Trimming pared 3 bases from V and 5 bases from J, leaving 15 bases between. The CDR3 spans 15 residues. Germline-derived CDR1 and CDR2 are SGHRS and YFSETQ. The CDR3 here is CASSYEGFLDQPQHF. CDR3 sequence (DNA): TGCGCCAGCAGCTACGAGGGCTTTTTGGATCAGCCCCAGCATTTT.

CDR3 in amino acids: CALRGLPGAENTEAFF. The CDR3 DNA reads as TGTGCCTTGAGAGGACTCCCAGGGGCGGAAAACACTGAAGCTTTCTTT. The V call is TRBV28, the J call TRBJ1-1; a weak D match, TRBD1 (6 bases). Trimming took 11 bases from V and 2 from J, leaving 24 bases between them. Germline V CDR1 and CDR2: MDHEN, SYDVKM. The length of the CDR3 is 16 residues.

Of note for this clonotype: A much larger clone differs by one base, so this may be a read error. This sequence joins TRBV30 and TRBJ2-4, with TRBD2 as a possible D gene (5 bases). The CDR3 consists of 14 residues. Germline CDR1 and CDR2: GTSNPN and SVGIG (reference sequence). V was shortened by 1 base and J by 0 bases, with 7 bases between the two germline ends. CDR3 sequence (DNA): TGTGCCTGGAGTGCCGGGATAGCCAAAAACATTCAGTACTTC. Translation gives CAWSAGIAKNIQYF.

The chain couples TRBV4-1 to TRBJ2-1; 10 nucleotides align to TRBD1. Germline trimming cut 2 bases from V and 4 bases from J; bases unmatched to any gene: 8. There are 17 residues in the CDR3. The germline CDR1 and CDR2 sequences are MGHRA and YSYEKL. The CDR3, as DNA: TGCGCCAGCAGCCAACTCCCGGGGACAGGGGAGTACAATGAGCAGTTCTTC. The encoded protein is CASSQLPGTGEYNEQFF.